A selection of T cell receptor beta chains follows, all from one sample in a study of blood T cell repertoires in COVID-19. Sequencing used immunoSEQ multiplex PCR; TCRdb keeps in-frame clones, though not all of them. Of 220,000 or so clones detected, around 83% appear once; the ten largest clones hold 1.3%. Sequencing was performed on PBMCs or T cells enriched from blood (not recorded which). These receptors originate from a woman in her thirties or forties with acute COVID-19. The CDR3 runs from the conserved cysteine through the conserved F or W. The order of the fields is D gene, J gene, clone size, V gene, CDR3 DNA, CDR3 protein. D genes are given only for firm matches. Size tells how often a clone was seen (once, few, many) or the class of an expanded clone, and some rows leave it out.

- | TRBJ1-1 | - | TRBV7-8 | TGTGCCAGCAGCTCTGACAGGTTACGCGACACTGAAGCTTTCTTT | CASSSDRLRDTEAFF
- | TRBJ1-1 | - | TRBV18 | TGTGCCAGCTCGGCTTCGCGGGGTACTGAAGCTTTCTTT | CASSASRGTEAFF
TRBD1 | TRBJ2-5 | - | TRBV6-5 | TGTGCCAGTAGACAGGGGGCAATAATGGAGACCCAGTACTTC | CASRQGAIMETQYF
- | TRBJ2-3 | - | TRBV7-6 | TGTGCCAGCAGCCCCGGGACTTTGGCGAGCCGAGATACGCAGTATTTT | CASSPGTLASRDTQYF
TRBD1 | TRBJ1-1 | - | TRBV18 | TGTGCCAGCTCCCGAGGACAGGGCGGGAACACTGAAGCTTTCTTT | CASSRGQGGNTEAFF
- | TRBJ1-2 | - | TRBV19 | TGTGCCAGCCAAAACAGGGCGGAGTATGGCTACACCTTC | CASQNRAEYGYTF
TRBD2 | TRBJ2-1 | once | TRBV5-4 | TGTGCCAGCAGCTTGGCGGGGGGCAATGAGCAGTTCTTC | CASSLAGGNEQFF
- | TRBJ1-6 | - | TRBV21-1 | TGTGCCAGCAGCGAACAGGGGCAGAATTCACCCCTCCACTTT | CASSEQGQNSPLHF
TRBD2 | TRBJ2-1 | - | TRBV27 | TGTGCCAGCAGTCATTGGGGCCTAGCGGCCGTAGACAATGAGCAGTTCTTC | CASSHWGLAAVDNEQFF
TRBD1 | TRBJ1-1 | - | TRBV29-1 | TGCAGCGTTGGGGACAGGGTGGGGGCTGAAGCTTTCTTT | CSVGDRVGAEAFF
TRBD2 | TRBJ2-1 | - | TRBV4-1 | TGCGCCAGCAGCCAAGTGGAGGCTGGACTAGCGGTATACAATGAGCAGTTCTTC | CASSQVEAGLAVYNEQFF
TRBD1 | TRBJ1-2 | few | TRBV7-8 | TGTGCCAGCAGCTTAGGGGACAGAGGAGCATATGGCTACACCTTC | CASSLGDRGAYGYTF
- | TRBJ1-2 | - | TRBV9 | TGTGCCAGCAGCGTAGTTAGCTCCAACTATGGCTACACCTTC | CASSVVSSNYGYTF
TRBD2 | TRBJ2-7 | - | TRBV28 | TGTGCCAGCAGCCGTAGCGGGAGCTTGTCCTACGAGCAGTACTTC | CASSRSGSLSYEQYF
- | TRBJ1-1 | - | TRBV5-5 | TGTGCCAGCAGCCGGCAGGTTTCTGAAGCTTTCTTT | CASSRQVSEAFF
TRBD1 | TRBJ1-1 | - | TRBV7-9 | TGTGCCAGCAGCCACCCCCAGGGGGCGAACACTGAAGCTTTCTTT | CASSHPQGANTEAFF
- | TRBJ2-2 | - | TRBV7-3 | TGTGCCAGCAGCTTACAACCAGCGAACACCGGGGAGCTGTTTTTT | CASSLQPANTGELFF
TRBD1 | TRBJ2-4 | - | TRBV30 | TGTGCCTGGAGCCCACAGGGGATGAACATTCAGTACTTC | CAWSPQGMNIQYF
- | TRBJ1-3 | few | TRBV4-3 | TGCGCCAGCAGCCAAGGGCTCTCTGGAAACACCATATATTTT | CASSQGLSGNTIYF
TRBD2 | TRBJ2-1 | - | TRBV20-1 | TGCAGTGCGAGTCTAGCGGGAGGCAATGAGCAGTTCTTC | CSASLAGGNEQFF
- | TRBJ2-2 | - | TRBV3-1/TRBV3-2 | TGTGCCAGCAGCCAAAAGCTAGTCACCGGGGAGCTGTTTTTT | CASSQKLVTGELFF
- | TRBJ2-1 | - | TRBV6-4 | TGTGCCAGCAACGCGACCGGGTTGGAGTTTATTTACAATGAGCAGTTCTTC | CASNATGLEFIYNEQFF
TRBD1 | TRBJ1-3 | once | TRBV28 | TGTGCCAGCAGTCACGGGACAGCTGGAAACACCATATATTTT | CASSHGTAGNTIYF
TRBD1 | TRBJ2-3 | - | TRBV7-3 | TGTGCCAGCAGCTTATCCACGACAGGGGGCACAGATACGCAGTATTTT | CASSLSTTGGTDTQYF
TRBD1 | TRBJ1-5 | - | TRBV19 | TGTGCCAGTGGGAAAGACAGGGGTCGGGCCCAGCATTTT | CASGKDRGRAQHF
TRBD1 | TRBJ2-7 | - | TRBV2 | TGTGCCAGCAGGAGGGCCGGGACAGGGTCCTACGAGCAGTACTTC | CASRRAGTGSYEQYF